This record looks at one T cell receptor (beta chain) sequence and its context. Its antigen is as yet unknown. Primers for the PCR totalled 60 Vbeta and 13 Jbeta. TCRdb's table, derived via immunoSEQ multiplex PCR, lists solely in-frame clones and lacks some. The sample yields about 180,000 clones, roughly 80% seen once. This entry comes from a study of cytomegalovirus exposure and HLA in healthy donors. General study points: Rarity held for most TCR sequences, but there were some public TCRs that occurred in many donors. The authors excluded some V segments, including TRBV6-2 and TRBV6-3, as indistinguishable.

Germline V gene sequence: CDR1 SQVTM, CDR2 ANQGSEA. V lost 4 bases and J lost 1, with 10 bases in between. The CDR3 length is 13 residues. The material sequenced was PBMCs. V usage is TRBV29-1 and J usage is TRBJ2-5; D remains ambiguous. The receptor was isolated from a male donor in good health and CMV-seronegative. CDR3 residues: CSVVGTVQETQYF. The CDR3 DNA sequence: TGCAGCGTTGTTGGTACAGTCCAAGAGACCCAGTACTTC.